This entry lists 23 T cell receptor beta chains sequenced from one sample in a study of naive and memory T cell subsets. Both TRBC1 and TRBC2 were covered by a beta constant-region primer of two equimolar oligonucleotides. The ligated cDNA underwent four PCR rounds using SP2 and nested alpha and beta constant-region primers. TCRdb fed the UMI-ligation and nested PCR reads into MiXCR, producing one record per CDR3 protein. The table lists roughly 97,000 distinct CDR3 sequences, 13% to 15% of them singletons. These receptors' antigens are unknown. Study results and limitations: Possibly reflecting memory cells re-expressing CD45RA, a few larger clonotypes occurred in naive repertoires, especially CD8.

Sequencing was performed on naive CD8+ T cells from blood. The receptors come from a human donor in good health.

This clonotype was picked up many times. CDR3 amino acids: CASSLGPSYEQYF. The CDR3 coding sequence is TGTGCCAGCAGTTTAGGGCCCTCCTACGAGCAGTACTTC. The chain uses TRBV12-3 or TRBV12-4 and TRBJ2-7; D is undetermined. The CDR3 runs to 13 residues. V lost 1 base and J lost 0, with 4 bases in between.

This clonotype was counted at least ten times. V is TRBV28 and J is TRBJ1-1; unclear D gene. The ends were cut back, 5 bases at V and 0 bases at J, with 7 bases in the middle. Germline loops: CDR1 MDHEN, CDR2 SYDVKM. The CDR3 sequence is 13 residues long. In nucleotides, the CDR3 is TGTGCCAGCAGTCCCAACATGAACACTGAAGCTTTCTTT. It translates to CASSPNMNTEAFF.

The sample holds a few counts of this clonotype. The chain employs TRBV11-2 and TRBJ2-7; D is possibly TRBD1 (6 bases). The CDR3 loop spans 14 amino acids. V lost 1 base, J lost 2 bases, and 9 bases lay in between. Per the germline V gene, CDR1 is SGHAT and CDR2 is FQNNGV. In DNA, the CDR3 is TGTGCCAGCAGCTTAGTAACAGGGCCCTACGAGCAGTACTTC. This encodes CASSLVTGPYEQYF.

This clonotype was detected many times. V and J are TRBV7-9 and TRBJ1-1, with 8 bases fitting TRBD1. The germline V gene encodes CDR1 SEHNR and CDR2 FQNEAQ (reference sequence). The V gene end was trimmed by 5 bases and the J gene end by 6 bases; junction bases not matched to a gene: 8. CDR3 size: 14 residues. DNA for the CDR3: TGTGCCAGCAGCCCCGGACAGGGTGGCGCTGAAGCTTTCTTT. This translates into CASSPGQGGAEAFF.

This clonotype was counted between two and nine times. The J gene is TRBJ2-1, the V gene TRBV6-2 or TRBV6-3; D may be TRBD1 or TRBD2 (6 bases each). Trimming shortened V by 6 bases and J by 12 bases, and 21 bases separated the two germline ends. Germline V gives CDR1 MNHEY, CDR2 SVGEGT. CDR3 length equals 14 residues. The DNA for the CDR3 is TGTGCCAGCAGCCTACTCTCGGGGGCCGTAACGCAGTTCTTC. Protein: CASSLLSGAVTQFF.

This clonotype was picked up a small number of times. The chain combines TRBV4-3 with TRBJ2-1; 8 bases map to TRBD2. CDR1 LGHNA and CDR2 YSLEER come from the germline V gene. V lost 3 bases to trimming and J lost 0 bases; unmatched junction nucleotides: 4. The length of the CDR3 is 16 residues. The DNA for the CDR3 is TGCGCCAGCAGCCAGGAAACTAGCGGCTCCTACAATGAGCAGTTCTTC. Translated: CASSQETSGSYNEQFF.

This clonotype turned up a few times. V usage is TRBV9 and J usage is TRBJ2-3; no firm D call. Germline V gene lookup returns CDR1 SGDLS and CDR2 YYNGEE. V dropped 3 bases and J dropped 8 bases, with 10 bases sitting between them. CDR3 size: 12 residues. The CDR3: CASSADPGTQYF. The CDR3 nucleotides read TGTGCCAGCAGCGCAGACCCCGGTACGCAGTATTTT.

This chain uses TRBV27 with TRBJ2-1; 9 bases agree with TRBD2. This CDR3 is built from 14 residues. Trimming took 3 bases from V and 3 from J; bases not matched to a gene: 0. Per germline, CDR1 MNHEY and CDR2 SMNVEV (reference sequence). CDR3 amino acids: CASSLRGGYNEQFF. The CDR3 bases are TGTGCCAGCAGTTTGCGGGGGGGCTACAATGAGCAGTTCTTC.

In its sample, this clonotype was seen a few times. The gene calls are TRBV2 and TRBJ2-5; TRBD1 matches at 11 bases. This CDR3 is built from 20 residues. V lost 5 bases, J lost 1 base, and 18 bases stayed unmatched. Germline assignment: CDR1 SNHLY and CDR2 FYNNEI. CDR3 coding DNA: TGTGCCAGCAGTCCGACCGATGACATCTGGACAGGGGGCGTCCAAGAGACCCAGTACTTC. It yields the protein CASSPTDDIWTGGVQETQYF.

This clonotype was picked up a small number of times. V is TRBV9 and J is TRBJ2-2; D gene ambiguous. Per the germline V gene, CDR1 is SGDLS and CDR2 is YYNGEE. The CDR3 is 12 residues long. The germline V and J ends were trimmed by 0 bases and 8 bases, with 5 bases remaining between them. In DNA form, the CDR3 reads TGTGCCAGCAGCGTAGGGAAGGGGGAGCTGTTTTTT. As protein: CASSVGKGELFF.

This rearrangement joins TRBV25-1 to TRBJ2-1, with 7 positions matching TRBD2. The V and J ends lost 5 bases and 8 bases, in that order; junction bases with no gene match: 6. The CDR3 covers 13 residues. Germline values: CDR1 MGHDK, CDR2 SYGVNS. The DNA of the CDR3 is TGTGCCAGCAGTTTCGGGAGGAGGGATGAGCAGTTCTTC. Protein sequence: CASSFGRRDEQFF. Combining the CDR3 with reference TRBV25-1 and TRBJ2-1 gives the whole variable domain EADIYQTPRYLVIGTGKKITLECSQTMGHDKMYWYQQDPGMELHLIHYSYGVNSTEKGDLSSESTVSRIRTEHFPLTLESARPSHTSQYLCASSFGRRDEQFFGPGTRLTVL.

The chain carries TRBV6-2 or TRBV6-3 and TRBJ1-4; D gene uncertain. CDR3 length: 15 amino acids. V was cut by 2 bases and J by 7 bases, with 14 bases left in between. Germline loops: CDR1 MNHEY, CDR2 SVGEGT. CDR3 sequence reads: CASSYLDGGSEKLFF. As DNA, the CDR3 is TGTGCCAGCAGTTACCTCGACGGAGGGAGTGAAAAACTGTTTTTT.

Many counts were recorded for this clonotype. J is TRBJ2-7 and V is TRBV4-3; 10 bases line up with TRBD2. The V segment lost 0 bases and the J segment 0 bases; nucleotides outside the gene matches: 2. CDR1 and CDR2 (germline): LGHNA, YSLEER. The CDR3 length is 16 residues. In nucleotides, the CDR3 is TGCGCCAGCAGCCAAGATCCTAGCGGGAGCTCCTACGAGCAGTACTTC. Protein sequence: CASSQDPSGSSYEQYF.

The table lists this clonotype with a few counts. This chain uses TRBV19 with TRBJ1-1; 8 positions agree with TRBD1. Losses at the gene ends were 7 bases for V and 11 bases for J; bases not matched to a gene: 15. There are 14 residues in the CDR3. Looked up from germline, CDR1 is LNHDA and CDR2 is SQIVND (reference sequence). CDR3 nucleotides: TGTGCCAGTACCGCCAACGGACAGGGCCCCGGGGCTTTCTTT. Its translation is CASTANGQGPGAFF.

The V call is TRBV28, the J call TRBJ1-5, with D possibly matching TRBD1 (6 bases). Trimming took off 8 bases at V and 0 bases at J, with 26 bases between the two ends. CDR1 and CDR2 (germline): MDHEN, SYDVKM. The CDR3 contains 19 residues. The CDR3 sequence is CASLSTRGGGGISNQPQHF. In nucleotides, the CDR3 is TGTGCCAGCCTCTCTACGCGGGGAGGGGGGGGAATTAGCAATCAGCCCCAGCATTTT.

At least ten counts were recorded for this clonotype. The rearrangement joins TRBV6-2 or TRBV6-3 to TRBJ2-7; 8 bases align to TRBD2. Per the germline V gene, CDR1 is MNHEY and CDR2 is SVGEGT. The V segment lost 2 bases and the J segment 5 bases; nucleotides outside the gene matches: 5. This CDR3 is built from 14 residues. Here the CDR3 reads CASSYAAGVNEQYF. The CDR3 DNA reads TGTGCCAGCAGTTACGCAGCGGGAGTGAACGAGCAGTACTTC.

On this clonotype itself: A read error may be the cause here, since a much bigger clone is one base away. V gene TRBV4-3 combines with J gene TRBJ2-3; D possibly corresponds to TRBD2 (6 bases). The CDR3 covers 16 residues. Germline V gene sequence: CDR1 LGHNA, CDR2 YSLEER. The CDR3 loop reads CASSSGTSATTNTQYF. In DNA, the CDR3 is TGCGCCAGCAGCTCTGGGACTTCGGCAACCACAAATACGCAGTATTTT.

The CDR3 is CASSLAPVGGDGEQYF. The CDR3 nucleotides are TGTGCCAGCAGCTTAGCCCCCGTTGGGGGCGATGGAGAGCAGTACTTC. V is TRBV7-9 and J is TRBJ2-7; a weak D match, TRBD1 (6 bases). The CDR3 is 16 amino acids. The germline V gene encodes CDR1 SEHNR and CDR2 FQNEAQ (reference sequence). The V end was cut by 0 bases, the J end by 7 bases, with 19 bases between.

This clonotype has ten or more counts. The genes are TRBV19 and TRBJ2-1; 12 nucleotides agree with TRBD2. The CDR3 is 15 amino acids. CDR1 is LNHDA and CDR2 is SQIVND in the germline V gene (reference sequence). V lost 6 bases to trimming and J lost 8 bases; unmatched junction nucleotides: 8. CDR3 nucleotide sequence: TGTGCCAGTAGCACGACTAGCGGGAGTATGGATGAGCAGTTCTTC. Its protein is CASSTTSGSMDEQFF.

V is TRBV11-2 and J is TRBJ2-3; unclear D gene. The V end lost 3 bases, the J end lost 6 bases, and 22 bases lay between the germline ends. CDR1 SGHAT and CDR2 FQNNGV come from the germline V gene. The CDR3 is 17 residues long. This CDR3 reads CASSFLFRIGSSDTQYF. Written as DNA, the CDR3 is TGTGCCAGCAGCTTTCTTTTCCGCATAGGTTCATCGGATACGCAGTATTTT. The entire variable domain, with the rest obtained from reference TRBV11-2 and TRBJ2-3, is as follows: EAGVAQSPRYKIIEKRQSVAFWCNPISGHATLYWYQQILGQGPKLLIQFQNNGVVDDSQLPKDRFSAERLKGVDSTLKIQPAKLEDSAVYLCASSFLFRIGSSDTQYFGPGTRLTVL.

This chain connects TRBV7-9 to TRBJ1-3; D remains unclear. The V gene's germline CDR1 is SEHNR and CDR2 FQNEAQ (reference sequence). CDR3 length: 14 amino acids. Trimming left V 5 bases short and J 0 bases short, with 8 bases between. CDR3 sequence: CASSPPISGNTIYF. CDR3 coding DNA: TGTGCCAGCAGCCCTCCGATCTCTGGAAACACCATATATTTT.

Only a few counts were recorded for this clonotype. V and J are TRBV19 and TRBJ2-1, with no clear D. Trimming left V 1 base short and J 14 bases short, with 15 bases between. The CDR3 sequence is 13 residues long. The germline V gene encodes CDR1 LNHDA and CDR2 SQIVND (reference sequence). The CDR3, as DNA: TGTGCCAGTAGTATAGTAGGGATCCCCACGAAGTTCTTC. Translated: CASSIVGIPTKFF.

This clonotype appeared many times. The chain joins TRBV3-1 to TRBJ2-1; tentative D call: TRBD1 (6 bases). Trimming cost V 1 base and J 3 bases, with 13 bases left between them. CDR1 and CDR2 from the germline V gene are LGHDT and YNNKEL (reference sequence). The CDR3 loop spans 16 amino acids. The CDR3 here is CASSQVTGRVYNEQFF. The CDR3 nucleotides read TGTGCCAGCAGCCAAGTTACAGGGCGCGTCTACAATGAGCAGTTCTTC.